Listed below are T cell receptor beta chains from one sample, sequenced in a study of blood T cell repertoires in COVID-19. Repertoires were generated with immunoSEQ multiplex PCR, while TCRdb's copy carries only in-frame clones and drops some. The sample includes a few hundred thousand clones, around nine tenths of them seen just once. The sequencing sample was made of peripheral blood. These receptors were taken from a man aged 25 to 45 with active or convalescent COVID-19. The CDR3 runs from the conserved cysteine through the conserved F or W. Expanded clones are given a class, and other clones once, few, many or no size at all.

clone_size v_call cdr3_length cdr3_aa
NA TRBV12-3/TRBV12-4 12 CASREDRDEQYF
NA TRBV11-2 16 CASSLVLRRRNQPQHF
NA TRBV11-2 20 CASSLDDLGTGVEWANVLTF
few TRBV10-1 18 CATRRGTSGGLVTYEQYF
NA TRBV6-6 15 CASSYSRGRSAEAFF
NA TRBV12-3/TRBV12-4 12 CASSFNTGELFF
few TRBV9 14 CASSAGTDGNTIYF
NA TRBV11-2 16 CASSSLGGSSGNTIYF
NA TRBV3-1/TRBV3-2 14 CASSPDNRVSEAFF
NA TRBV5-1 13 CASSLARDTEAFF
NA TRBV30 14 CAWARRQQGYGYTF